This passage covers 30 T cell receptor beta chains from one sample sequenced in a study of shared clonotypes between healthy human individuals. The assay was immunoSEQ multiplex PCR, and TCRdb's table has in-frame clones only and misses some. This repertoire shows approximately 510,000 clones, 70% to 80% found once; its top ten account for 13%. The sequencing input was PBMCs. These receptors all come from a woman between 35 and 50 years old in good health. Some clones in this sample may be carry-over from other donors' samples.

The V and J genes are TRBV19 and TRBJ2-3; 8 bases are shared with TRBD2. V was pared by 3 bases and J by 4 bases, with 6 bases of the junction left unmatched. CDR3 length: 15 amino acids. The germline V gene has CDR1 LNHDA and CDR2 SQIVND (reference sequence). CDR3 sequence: CASSMEREKADTQYF. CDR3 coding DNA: TGTGCCAGTAGTATGGAGCGGGAGAAGGCAGATACGCAGTATTTT.

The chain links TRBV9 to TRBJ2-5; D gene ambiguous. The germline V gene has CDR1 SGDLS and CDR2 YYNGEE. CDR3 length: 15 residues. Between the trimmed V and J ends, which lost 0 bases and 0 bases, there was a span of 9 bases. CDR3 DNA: TGTGCCAGCAGCGTAGGGGCCGTGGACCAAGAGACCCAGTACTTC. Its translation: CASSVGAVDQETQYF.

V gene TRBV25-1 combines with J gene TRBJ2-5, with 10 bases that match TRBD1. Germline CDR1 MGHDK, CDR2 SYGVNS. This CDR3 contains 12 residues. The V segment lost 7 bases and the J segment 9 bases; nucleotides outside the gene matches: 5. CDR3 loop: CASNRQGAPQYF. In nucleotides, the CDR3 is TGTGCCAGCAATCGACAGGGGGCGCCCCAGTACTTC.

The CDR3 is CASTWVGGYGYTF. The CDR3 DNA sequence: TGTGCCAGCACCTGGGTGGGGGGGTATGGCTACACCTTC. The chain carries TRBV28 and TRBJ1-2, with D possibly TRBD1 on 5 matching bases. There are 13 residues in the CDR3. The V and J ends lost 7 bases and 5 bases respectively, with 14 bases between them. The germline V gene has CDR1 MDHEN and CDR2 SYDVKM.

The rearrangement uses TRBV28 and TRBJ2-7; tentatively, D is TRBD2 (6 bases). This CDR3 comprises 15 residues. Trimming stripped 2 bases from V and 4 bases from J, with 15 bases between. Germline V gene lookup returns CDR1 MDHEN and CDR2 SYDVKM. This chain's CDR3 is CASSLRGTYAYEQYF. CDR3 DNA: TGTGCCAGCAGTTTACGCGGGACCTACGCATACGAGCAGTACTTC.

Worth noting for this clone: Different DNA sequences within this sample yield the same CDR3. The CDR3 loop is CASSPGLLTYEQYF. The CDR3 nucleotides read TGTGCCAGCTCACCAGGGCTTCTGACCTACGAGCAGTACTTC. This rearrangement joins TRBV18 to TRBJ2-7; D gene ambiguous. Trimming removed 2 bases from V and 2 bases from J, with 10 bases in between. The CDR3 runs to 14 residues. Germline V gene lookup returns CDR1 KGHSH and CDR2 LQKENI.

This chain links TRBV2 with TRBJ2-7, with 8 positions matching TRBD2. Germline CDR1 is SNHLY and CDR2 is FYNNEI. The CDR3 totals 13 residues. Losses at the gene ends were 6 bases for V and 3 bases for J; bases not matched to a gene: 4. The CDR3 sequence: CASRGLVVYEQYF. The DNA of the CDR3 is TGTGCCAGCAGGGGACTAGTGGTCTACGAGCAGTACTTC.

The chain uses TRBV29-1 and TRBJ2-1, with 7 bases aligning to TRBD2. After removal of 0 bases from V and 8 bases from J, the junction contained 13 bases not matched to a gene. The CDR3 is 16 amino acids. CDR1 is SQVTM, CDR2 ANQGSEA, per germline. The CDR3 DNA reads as TGCAGCGTTGAAGATGGGGGGGAGGGTTTCCGCGATGAGCAGTTCTTC. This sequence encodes CSVEDGGEGFRDEQFF.

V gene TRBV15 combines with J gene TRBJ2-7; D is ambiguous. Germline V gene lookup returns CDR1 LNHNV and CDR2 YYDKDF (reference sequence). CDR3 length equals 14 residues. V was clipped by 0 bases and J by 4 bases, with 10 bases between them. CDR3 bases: TGTGCCACCAGCAGAGATTTGGGCCTTTACGAGCAGTACTTC. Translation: CATSRDLGLYEQYF.

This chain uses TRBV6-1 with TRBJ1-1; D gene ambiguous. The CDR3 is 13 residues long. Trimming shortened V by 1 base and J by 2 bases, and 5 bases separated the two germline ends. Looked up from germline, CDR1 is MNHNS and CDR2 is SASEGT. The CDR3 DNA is TGTGCCAGCAGTGAAGGCAGTAACACTGAAGCTTTCTTT. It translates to CASSEGSNTEAFF.

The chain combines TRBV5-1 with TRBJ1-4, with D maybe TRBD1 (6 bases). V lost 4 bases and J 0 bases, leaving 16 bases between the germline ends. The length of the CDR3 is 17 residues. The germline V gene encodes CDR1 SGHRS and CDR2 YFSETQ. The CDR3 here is CASSPGVGWTTNEKLFF. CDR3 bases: TGCGCCAGCAGCCCAGGGGTTGGTTGGACAACTAATGAAAAACTGTTTTTT. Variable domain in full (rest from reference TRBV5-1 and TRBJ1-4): KAGVTQTPRYLIKTRGQQVTLSCSPISGHRSVSWYQQTPGQGLQFLFEYFSETQRNKGNFPGRFSGRQFSNSRSEMNVSTLELGDSALYLCASSPGVGWTTNEKLFFGSGTQLSVL.

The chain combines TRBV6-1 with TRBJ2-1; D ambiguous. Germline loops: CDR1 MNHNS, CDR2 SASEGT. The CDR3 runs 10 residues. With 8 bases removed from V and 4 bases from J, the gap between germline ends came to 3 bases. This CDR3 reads CASQYNEQFF. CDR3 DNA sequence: TGTGCCAGCCAGTACAATGAGCAGTTCTTC.

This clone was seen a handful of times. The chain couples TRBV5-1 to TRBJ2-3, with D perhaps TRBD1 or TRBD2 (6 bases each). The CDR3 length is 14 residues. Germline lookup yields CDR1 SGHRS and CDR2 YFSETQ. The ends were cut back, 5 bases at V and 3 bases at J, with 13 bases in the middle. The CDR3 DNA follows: TGCGCCAGCAGTGTCGGGGGCGGTACAGATACGCAGTATTTT. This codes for CASSVGGGTDTQYF.

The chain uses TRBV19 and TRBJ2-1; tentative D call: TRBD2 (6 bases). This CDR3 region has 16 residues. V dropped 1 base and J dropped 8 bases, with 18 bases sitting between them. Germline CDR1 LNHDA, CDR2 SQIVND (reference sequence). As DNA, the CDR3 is TGTGCCAGTAGTATAGGGACGGGACTCCCTAGCGATGAGCAGTTCTTC. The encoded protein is CASSIGTGLPSDEQFF.

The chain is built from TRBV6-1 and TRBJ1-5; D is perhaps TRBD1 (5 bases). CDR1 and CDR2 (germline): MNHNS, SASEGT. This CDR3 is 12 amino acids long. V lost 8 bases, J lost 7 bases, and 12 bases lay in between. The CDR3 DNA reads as TGTGCCAGCCTGTCCGGGGACCAGCCCCAGCATTTT. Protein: CASLSGDQPQHF.

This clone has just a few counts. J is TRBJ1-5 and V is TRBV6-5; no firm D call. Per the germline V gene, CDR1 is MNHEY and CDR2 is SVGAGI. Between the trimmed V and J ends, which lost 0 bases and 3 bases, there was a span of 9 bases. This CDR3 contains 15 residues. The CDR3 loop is CASSYSWEANQPQHF. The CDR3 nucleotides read TGTGCCAGCAGTTACTCTTGGGAAGCCAATCAGCCCCAGCATTTT.

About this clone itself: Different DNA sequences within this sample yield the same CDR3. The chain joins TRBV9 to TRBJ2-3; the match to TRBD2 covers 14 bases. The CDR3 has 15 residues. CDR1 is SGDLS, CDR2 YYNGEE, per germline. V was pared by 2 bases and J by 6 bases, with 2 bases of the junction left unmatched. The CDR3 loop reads CASSVGLAGGDTQYF. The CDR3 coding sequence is TGTGCCAGCAGCGTTGGACTAGCGGGAGGTGATACGCAGTATTTT.

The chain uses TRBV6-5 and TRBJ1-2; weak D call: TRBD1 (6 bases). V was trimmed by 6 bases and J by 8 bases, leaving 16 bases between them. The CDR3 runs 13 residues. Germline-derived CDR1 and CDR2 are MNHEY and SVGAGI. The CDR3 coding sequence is TGTGCCAGCAGCCGACCCATGACAGGCGGCTACACCTTC. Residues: CASSRPMTGGYTF.

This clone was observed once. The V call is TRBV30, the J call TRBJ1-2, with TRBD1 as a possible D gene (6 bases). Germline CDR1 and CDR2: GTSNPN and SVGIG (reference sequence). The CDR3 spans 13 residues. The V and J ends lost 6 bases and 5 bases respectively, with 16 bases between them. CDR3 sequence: CACPNRVGYGYTF. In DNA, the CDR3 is TGTGCCTGTCCAAACAGGGTTGGGTATGGCTACACCTTC.

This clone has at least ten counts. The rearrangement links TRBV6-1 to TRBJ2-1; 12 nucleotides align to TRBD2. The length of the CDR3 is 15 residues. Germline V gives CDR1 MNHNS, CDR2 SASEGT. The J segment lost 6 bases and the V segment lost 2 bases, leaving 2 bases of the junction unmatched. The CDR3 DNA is TGTGCCAGCAGTGAACGGACTAGCGGGATCAATGAGCAGTTCTTC. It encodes CASSERTSGINEQFF.

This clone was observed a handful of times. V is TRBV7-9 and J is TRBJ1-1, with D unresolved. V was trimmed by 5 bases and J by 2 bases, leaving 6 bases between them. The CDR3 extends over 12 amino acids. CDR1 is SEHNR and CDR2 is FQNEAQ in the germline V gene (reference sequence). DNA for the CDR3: TGTGCCAGCAGCGCAACCAACACTGAAGCTTTCTTT. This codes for CASSATNTEAFF.

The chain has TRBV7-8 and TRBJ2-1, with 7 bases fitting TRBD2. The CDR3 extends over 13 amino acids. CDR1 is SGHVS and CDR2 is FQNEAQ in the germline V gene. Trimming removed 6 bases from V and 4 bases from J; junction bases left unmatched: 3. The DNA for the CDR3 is TGTGCCAGCAGAGCGGGACTTTACAATGAGCAGTTCTTC. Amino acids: CASRAGLYNEQFF. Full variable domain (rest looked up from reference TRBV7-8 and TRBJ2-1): GAGVSQSPRYKVAKRGQDVALRCDPISGHVSLFWYQQALGQGPEFLTYFQNEAQLDKSGLPSDRFFAERPEGSVSTLKIQRTQQEDSAVYLCASRAGLYNEQFFGPGTRLTVL.

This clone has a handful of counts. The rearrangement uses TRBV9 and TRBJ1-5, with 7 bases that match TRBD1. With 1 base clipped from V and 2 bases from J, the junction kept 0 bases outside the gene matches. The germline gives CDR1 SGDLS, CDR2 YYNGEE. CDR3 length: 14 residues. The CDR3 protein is CASSVQGGNQPQHF. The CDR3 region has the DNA TGTGCCAGCAGCGTACAGGGGGGCAATCAGCCCCAGCATTTT. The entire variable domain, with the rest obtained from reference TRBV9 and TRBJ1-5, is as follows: DSGVTQTPKHLITATGQRVTLRCSPRSGDLSVYWYQQSLDQGLQFLIQYYNGEERAKGNILERFSAQQFPDLHSELNLSSLELGDSALYFCASSVQGGNQPQHFGDGTRLSIL.

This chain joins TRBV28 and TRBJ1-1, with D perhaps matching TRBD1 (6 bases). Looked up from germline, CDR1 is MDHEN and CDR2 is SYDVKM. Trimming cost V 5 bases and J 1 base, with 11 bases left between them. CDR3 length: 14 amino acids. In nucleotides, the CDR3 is TGTGCCAGCAGTCCCGAACAGGGGAACACTGAAGCTTTCTTT. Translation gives CASSPEQGNTEAFF.

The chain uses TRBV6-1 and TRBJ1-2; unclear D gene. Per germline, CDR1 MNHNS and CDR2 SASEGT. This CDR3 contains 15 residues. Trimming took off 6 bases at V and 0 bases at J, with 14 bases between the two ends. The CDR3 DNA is TGTGCCAGCAGGGGAGACGGAAGAACTAACTATGGCTACACCTTC. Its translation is CASRGDGRTNYGYTF.

Here the CDR3 reads CASTLTTTGWQEKLFF. The CDR3 DNA is TGTGCCAGCACTCTAACAACGACGGGGTGGCAAGAAAAACTGTTTTTT. The gene calls are TRBV28 and TRBJ1-4; D call uncertain. The CDR3 has 16 residues. Germline CDR1 and CDR2: MDHEN and SYDVKM. Trimming removed 7 bases from V and 8 bases from J, with 23 bases in between.

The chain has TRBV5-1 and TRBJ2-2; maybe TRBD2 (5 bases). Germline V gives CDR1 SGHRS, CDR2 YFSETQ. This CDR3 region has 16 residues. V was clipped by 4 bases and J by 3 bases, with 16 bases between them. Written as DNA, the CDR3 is TGCGCCAGCAGCCCTATACCTGCCGGGGACACCGGGGAGCTGTTTTTT. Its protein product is CASSPIPAGDTGELFF.

The CDR3 nucleotides are TGTGCCAGCAGTAAGCATACACAGGCGGGGGGGGAAAAACTGTTTTTT. Translated: CASSKHTQAGGEKLFF. V is TRBV27 and J is TRBJ1-4; D is possibly TRBD1 (5 bases). V dropped 5 bases and J dropped 8 bases, with 21 bases sitting between them. The CDR3 totals 16 residues. Germline CDR1 reads MNHEY; CDR2 reads SMNVEV (reference sequence).

The CDR3 coding sequence is TGTGCCAGTAGTATAGATAGGACAGCCTACGAGCAGTACTTC. It codes for CASSIDRTAYEQYF. The chain links TRBV19 to TRBJ2-7, with D possibly matching TRBD1 (6 bases). Germline lookup yields CDR1 LNHDA and CDR2 SQIVND (reference sequence). V shed 0 bases and J shed 2 bases, with 8 bases lying between them. The CDR3 length is 14 residues.

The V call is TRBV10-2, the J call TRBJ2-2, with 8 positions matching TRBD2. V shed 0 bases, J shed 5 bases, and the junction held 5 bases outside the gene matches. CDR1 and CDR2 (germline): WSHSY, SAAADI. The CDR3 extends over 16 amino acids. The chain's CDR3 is CASSESGLAGTGELFF. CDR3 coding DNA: TGCGCCAGCAGTGAGTCCGGGCTAGCGGGTACCGGGGAGCTGTTTTTT.